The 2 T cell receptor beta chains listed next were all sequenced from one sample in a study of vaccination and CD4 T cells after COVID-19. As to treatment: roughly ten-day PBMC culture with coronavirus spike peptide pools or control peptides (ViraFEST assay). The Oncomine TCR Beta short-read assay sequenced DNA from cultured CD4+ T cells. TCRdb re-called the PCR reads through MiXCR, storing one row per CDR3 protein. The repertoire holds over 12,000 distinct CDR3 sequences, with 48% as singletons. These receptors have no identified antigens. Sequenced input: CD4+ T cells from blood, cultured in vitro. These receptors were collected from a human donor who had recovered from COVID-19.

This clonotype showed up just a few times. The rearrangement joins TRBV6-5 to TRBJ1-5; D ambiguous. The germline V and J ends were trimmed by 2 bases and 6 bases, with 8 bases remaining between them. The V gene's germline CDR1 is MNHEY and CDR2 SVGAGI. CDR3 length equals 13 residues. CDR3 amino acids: CASSYAPGQPQHF. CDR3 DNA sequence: TGTGCCAGCAGTTACGCCCCGGGTCAGCCCCAGCATTTT.

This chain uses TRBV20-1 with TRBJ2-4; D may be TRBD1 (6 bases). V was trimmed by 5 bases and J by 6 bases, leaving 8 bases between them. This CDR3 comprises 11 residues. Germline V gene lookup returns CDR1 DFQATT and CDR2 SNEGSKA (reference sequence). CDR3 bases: TGCAGTGCTTTACAGGGAAACATTCAGTACTTC. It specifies CSALQGNIQYF.